These 26 T cell receptor beta chains were all obtained from the same sample, sequenced in a study of radiotherapy plus CTLA-4 blockade in lung cancer. TCRdb's copy holds only in-frame clones and misses some; the assay was immunoSEQ multiplex PCR. The profile shows 100,000 to 150,000 clones, 85% to 90% of them singletons. The material sequenced was peripheral blood, taken from a patient treated with radiotherapy plus ipilimumab. The source of these receptors is a human donor with non-small cell lung cancer that progressed on radiotherapy plus ipilimumab.

The chain carries TRBV10-3 and TRBJ2-7, with D perhaps TRBD2 (6 bases). Trimming took off 6 bases at V and 0 bases at J, with 12 bases between the two ends. Per the germline V gene, CDR1 is ENHRY and CDR2 is SYGVKD. The CDR3 sequence is 14 residues long. This CDR3 is CAIRRGSSSYEQYF. Here the CDR3 DNA reads TGTGCCATCAGGCGGGGCTCGAGCTCCTACGAGCAGTACTTC.

The gene calls are TRBV7-2 and TRBJ2-7; 8 nucleotides match TRBD1. There are 19 residues in the CDR3. Germline V gene lookup returns CDR1 SGHTA and CDR2 FQGNSA. The J segment lost 2 bases and the V segment lost 1 base, leaving 16 bases of the junction unmatched. In nucleotides, the CDR3 is TGTGCCAGCAGCTTAGATTCCGACCAATTTTGGACAGGGCCCTACGAGCAGTACTTC. It codes for CASSLDSDQFWTGPYEQYF. The whole variable domain, remainder taken from reference TRBV7-2 and TRBJ2-7, is GAGVSQSPSNKVTEKGKDVELRCDPISGHTALYWYRQSLGQGLEFLIYFQGNSAPDKSGLPSDRFSAERTGGSVSTLTIQRTQQEDSAVYLCASSLDSDQFWTGPYEQYFGPGTRLTVT.

The V call is TRBV5-1, the J call TRBJ1-5; D gene uncertain. In germline, CDR1 is SGHRS, CDR2 YFSETQ. V gave up 2 bases and J gave up 2 bases, with 11 bases separating them. There are 15 residues in the CDR3. CDR3 residues: CASSFGVGGNQPQHF. DNA of the CDR3: TGCGCCAGCAGCTTCGGGGTCGGCGGCAATCAGCCCCAGCATTTT. The variable domain in full, with the rest retrieved from reference TRBV5-1 and TRBJ1-5, is KAGVTQTPRYLIKTRGQQVTLSCSPISGHRSVSWYQQTPGQGLQFLFEYFSETQRNKGNFPGRFSGRQFSNSRSEMNVSTLELGDSALYLCASSFGVGGNQPQHFGDGTRLSIL.

V usage is TRBV6-6 and J usage is TRBJ2-7; D is undetermined. The CDR3 has 13 amino acids. Trimming shortened V by 1 base and J by 3 bases, and 7 bases separated the two germline ends. CDR1 and CDR2 from the germline V gene are MNHNY and SVGAGI (reference sequence). The CDR3 sequence is CASSYLVNYEQYF. CDR3 bases: TGTGCCAGCAGTTACTTAGTCAACTACGAGCAGTACTTC.

This clone was seen only a few times. The gene calls are TRBV6-5 and TRBJ2-1; TRBD2 matches at 12 bases. Per germline, CDR1 MNHEY and CDR2 SVGAGI. This CDR3 contains 16 residues. After removal of 4 bases from V and 7 bases from J, the junction contained 8 bases not matched to a gene. CDR3 sequence reads: CASSSPSGRGRNEQFF. CDR3 DNA sequence: TGTGCCAGCAGTTCTCCTAGCGGGAGGGGTCGGAATGAGCAGTTCTTC.

The V call is TRBV14, the J call TRBJ1-1; D not resolved. Germline V gene lookup returns CDR1 SGHDN and CDR2 FVKESK. The CDR3 totals 13 residues. The V gene lost 8 bases and the J gene lost 2 bases, with 12 bases spanning the gap. CDR3: CASCRKVNTEAFF. The CDR3, as DNA: TGTGCCAGCTGCAGGAAAGTTAACACTGAAGCTTTCTTT.

V gene TRBV2 combines with J gene TRBJ1-3; D uncertain. Germline CDR1 SNHLY, CDR2 FYNNEI. Trimming took 3 bases from V and 8 from J, leaving 20 bases between them. CDR3 size: 16 residues. The CDR3 region is CASSELVLSRPDTIYF. The CDR3 bases are TGTGCCAGCAGTGAGTTGGTTCTTTCTCGGCCGGACACCATATATTTT. Supplemented by reference TRBV2 and TRBJ1-3, the full variable domain reads EPEVTQTPSHQVTQMGQEVILRCVPISNHLYFYWYRQILGQKVEFLVSFYNNEISEKSEIFDDQFSVERPDGSNFTLKIRSTKLEDSAMYFCASSELVLSRPDTIYFGEGSWLTVV.

This chain connects TRBV21-1 to TRBJ1-3. TRBV21-1 is a listed pseudogene. This CDR3 region has 17 residues. CDR3 region: CASSRRVATTARNTIYF. The DNA of the CDR3 is TGTGCCAGCAGTCGACGAGTAGCTACAACAGCACGAAACACCATATATTTT.

This chain connects TRBV5-1 to TRBJ1-4; D remains ambiguous. The CDR3 is 16 amino acids. Trimming shortened V by 0 bases and J by 0 bases, and 9 bases separated the two germline ends. CDR1 SGHRS and CDR2 YFSETQ come from the germline V gene. CDR3 in amino acids: CASSLGGSATNEKLFF. The CDR3 DNA follows: TGCGCCAGCAGCTTGGGTGGCAGTGCAACTAATGAAAAACTGTTTTTT.

The chain employs TRBV5-6 and TRBJ2-5, with 8 bases aligning to TRBD2. V lost 3 bases to trimming and J lost 0 bases; unmatched junction nucleotides: 4. Germline assignment: CDR1 SGHDT and CDR2 YYEEEE. The CDR3 covers 15 residues. CDR3 nucleotides: TGTGCCAGCAGCTGGGGACTAGGGGACCAAGAGACCCAGTACTTC. Translated, it gives CASSWGLGDQETQYF.

This chain joins TRBV20-1 and TRBJ1-4; D unresolved. With 5 bases removed from V and 4 bases from J, the gap between germline ends came to 5 bases. The CDR3 is 11 amino acids. Per the germline V gene, CDR1 is DFQATT and CDR2 is SNEGSKA (reference sequence). CDR3 nucleotide sequence: TGCAGTGCTGAGGATAATGAAAAACTGTTTTTT. This encodes CSAEDNEKLFF.

This clone has a handful of counts. The V gene is TRBV28, the J gene TRBJ1-2; no clear D gene. Germline assignment: CDR1 MDHEN and CDR2 SYDVKM. V lost 7 bases to trimming and J lost 6 bases, with 12 bases between them. The CDR3 covers 12 residues. The CDR3 reads CASTVRADGYTF. CDR3 nucleotides: TGTGCCAGCACGGTGAGGGCGGATGGCTACACCTTC.

This clone showed up just a few times. The chain is built from TRBV6-6 and TRBJ2-7; D may be TRBD1 (6 bases). V dropped 0 bases and J dropped 6 bases, with 12 bases sitting between them. There are 14 residues in the CDR3. Germline-derived CDR1 and CDR2 are MNHNY and SVGAGI (reference sequence). CDR3 amino acids: CASSYSFQGSEQYF. CDR3 nucleotide sequence: TGTGCCAGCAGTTACTCATTCCAGGGGTCCGAGCAGTACTTC.

The V and J genes are TRBV18 and TRBJ2-1, with 10 bases aligning to TRBD2. CDR3 length equals 15 residues. The germline V gene encodes CDR1 KGHSH and CDR2 LQKENI. J was trimmed by 3 bases and V by 8 bases; bases with no gene match: 7. In DNA, the CDR3 is TGTGCCAGCGCCTCGGGACTAGCGATCTACAATGAGCAGTTCTTC. Translated: CASASGLAIYNEQFF. Full variable domain (rest looked up from reference TRBV18 and TRBJ2-1): NAGVMQNPRHLVRRRGQEARLRCSPMKGHSHVYWYRQLPEEGLKFMVYLQKENIIDESGMPKERFSAEFPKEGPSILRIQQVVRGDSAAYFCASASGLAIYNEQFFGPGTRLTVL.

V is TRBV10-3 and J is TRBJ2-1; the match to TRBD1 covers 7 bases. Losses at the gene ends were 4 bases for V and 0 bases for J; bases not matched to a gene: 9. The CDR3 loop spans 17 amino acids. From germline, CDR1 is ENHRY and CDR2 SYGVKD. CDR3 nucleotide sequence: TGTGCCATCAGTGGTATACAGGGGTCGCTCTCCTACAATGAGCAGTTCTTC. Translated: CAISGIQGSLSYNEQFF.

The V and J genes are TRBV6-1 and TRBJ2-2; D not certain. V lost 5 bases and J lost 4, with 11 bases in between. Germline-derived CDR1 and CDR2 are MNHNS and SASEGT. The CDR3 covers 14 residues. Here the CDR3 DNA reads TGTGCCAGCAGTATGATCTGGGGCACCGGGGAGCTGTTTTTT. It encodes CASSMIWGTGELFF.

The J gene is TRBJ2-3, the V gene TRBV7-3; D unresolved. CDR3 size: 14 residues. With 1 base removed from V and 6 bases from J, the gap between germline ends came to 11 bases. Germline lookup yields CDR1 SGHTA and CDR2 FQGTGA. CDR3 DNA: TGTGCCAGCAGCTTAAGTTGGACCGCGGATACGCAGTATTTT. The encoded protein is CASSLSWTADTQYF.

V and J are TRBV6-5 and TRBJ1-4; D unclear. This CDR3 region has 11 residues. From germline, CDR1 is MNHEY and CDR2 SVGAGI. The V gene lost 6 bases and the J gene lost 7 bases, with 6 bases spanning the gap. The CDR3 DNA reads TGTGCCAGCAGCCTCGGTGAAAAACTGTTTTTT. Protein sequence: CASSLGEKLFF.

The chain is built from TRBV5-5 and TRBJ1-1, with D tentatively TRBD1 (5 bases). The length of the CDR3 is 13 residues. V lost 2 bases to trimming and J lost 5 bases, with 10 bases between them. The germline CDR1 and CDR2 sequences are SGHKS and YYEKEE (reference sequence). The CDR3: CASSFGGGTEAFF. The CDR3 DNA reads TGTGCCAGCAGCTTTGGGGGAGGGACTGAAGCTTTCTTT.

V usage is TRBV9 and J usage is TRBJ1-4; tentatively, D is TRBD1 (6 bases). Trimming left V 4 bases short and J 5 bases short, with 15 bases between. Germline-derived CDR1 and CDR2 are SGDLS and YYNGEE. The CDR3 length is 15 residues. The DNA for the CDR3 is TGTGCCAGCAGCCGGGAGCCGGGGGGCAATGAAAAACTGTTTTTT. It translates to CASSREPGGNEKLFF.

The genes are TRBV19 and TRBJ1-5, with TRBD1 as a possible D gene (5 bases). Per germline, CDR1 LNHDA and CDR2 SQIVND (reference sequence). V was clipped by 7 bases and J by 0 bases, with 16 bases between them. The CDR3 spans 16 residues. Here the CDR3 DNA reads TGTGCCAGTATGGGGACGCAGGCCTATAGCAATCAGCCCCAGCATTTT. Translation gives CASMGTQAYSNQPQHF.

This clone was observed a handful of times. The chain links TRBV19 to TRBJ2-5; 14 positions match TRBD2. In germline, CDR1 is LNHDA, CDR2 SQIVND (reference sequence). J gave up 4 bases and V 5 bases, and 6 bases lay outside the gene matches. This CDR3 has 16 residues. CDR3 sequence (DNA): TGTGCCAGTAGTCTCGGACTAGCGGGAGGTCTAGAGACCCAGTACTTC. Its translation: CASSLGLAGGLETQYF.

V is TRBV29-1 and J is TRBJ2-7; unclear D gene. This CDR3 region has 13 residues. Trimming removed 5 bases at V and 4 bases at J, with 15 bases between. CDR1 is SQVTM, CDR2 ANQGSEA, per germline. The CDR3 protein is CSVSSSLGYEQYF. The CDR3 DNA follows: TGCAGCGTTAGTTCTTCCCTCGGGTACGAGCAGTACTTC.

The rearrangement uses TRBV27 and TRBJ2-1, with TRBD2 identical over 13 bases. V shed 7 bases, J shed 9 bases, and the junction held 18 bases outside the gene matches. This CDR3 has 18 residues. CDR1 is MNHEY and CDR2 is SMNVEV in the germline V gene (reference sequence). This chain's CDR3 is CASIFSGTSGIARGEQFF. The CDR3 nucleotides are TGTGCCAGCATCTTTTCCGGGACTAGCGGGATTGCTCGTGGTGAGCAGTTCTTC.

The CDR3, as DNA: TGTGCCAGCAAGACTAGCGGGAGCCCCCGGAATGAGCAGTTCTTC. Its translation: CASKTSGSPRNEQFF. The gene calls are TRBV6-1 and TRBJ2-1, with TRBD2 matching over 12 bases. The germline V gene has CDR1 MNHNS and CDR2 SASEGT. V shed 7 bases and J 7 bases; nucleotides not matched to a gene: 8. This CDR3 spans 15 amino acids.

The rearrangement uses TRBV7-8 and TRBJ2-1; possibly TRBD1 for D (5 bases). CDR1 SGHVS and CDR2 FQNEAQ come from the germline V gene. Trimming cost V 6 bases and J 10 bases, with 13 bases left between them. The CDR3 sequence is 12 residues long. CDR3: CASRPPSGEQFF. In DNA, the CDR3 is TGTGCCAGCAGGCCTCCGTCAGGGGAGCAGTTCTTC. The full variable domain, with the rest looked up from reference TRBV7-8 and TRBJ2-1, is GAGVSQSPRYKVAKRGQDVALRCDPISGHVSLFWYQQALGQGPEFLTYFQNEAQLDKSGLPSDRFFAERPEGSVSTLKIQRTQQEDSAVYLCASRPPSGEQFFGPGTRLTVL.